This T cell receptor (beta chain) was recorded in a study of T cell repertoires in cytomegalovirus infection. Across the whole study: HLA-B-restricted CMV epitopes that are well studied, plus recently identified HLA-C-restricted ones, were used by the study. Both CMV infection and a matching HLA type were indicated by public TCR beta signatures. Study-wide findings and caveats: The cumulative frequency of public TCR beta families identified carriers of CMV plus the relevant HLA. CMV-specific TCR beta clonotypes restricted by HLA-C were the ones dominating the ex vivo response.

TCRdb re-called the reads through MiXCR, storing one row per CDR3 protein. The sample holds about 220,000 distinct CDR3 sequences, about 38% seen once. This clonotype has at least ten counts. The antigen remains undetermined. CDR1 is SGHTA, CDR2 FQGTGA, per germline. The CDR3 length is 15 residues. Trimming removed 5 bases from V and 6 bases from J; junction bases left unmatched: 8. Material: CD8+ T cells from cultured PBMCs, obtained from culture after CMV antigen stimulation. This TCR was sampled from a human donor in good health (CMV status not recorded). Some clones in this sample may be carry-over from other donors' samples. The chain links TRBV7-3 to TRBJ2-4, with 9 bases fitting TRBD2. The CDR3 bases are TGTGCCAGCAGCCTGATAGCGGGAGAAGGAAACATTCAGTACTTC. Translation gives CASSLIAGEGNIQYF.